The present T cell receptor beta chain was sequenced within a study of T cell repertoires in cytomegalovirus infection. For the study at large: TCR beta signatures that were public indicated CMV infection and matching HLA type.

Study outcomes and limitations: Across the ex vivo response, the dominant clonotypes were HLA-C-restricted CMV-specific TCR beta clonotypes. People with CMV and the relevant HLA were identified by cumulative public TCR beta family frequency.

MiXCR, run by TCRdb on the reads, gives a single entry per CDR3 protein. Among 150,000 to 200,000 distinct CDR3 sequences listed, 28% were seen once. This clonotype appeared many times. Its antigen is unidentified. This CDR3 has 16 amino acids. Trimming cost V 8 bases and J 4 bases; bases outside gene matches: 11. CDR1 SGHVS and CDR2 FQNEAQ come from the germline V gene. The sequenced material came from PBMCs. This clonotype was obtained from a human donor in good health (CMV status not recorded). Some clones in this sample may be carry-over from other donors' samples. The chain employs TRBV7-8 and TRBJ1-1; 12 bases are shared with TRBD1. CDR3 protein: CASSGQGAQGRTEAFF. The CDR3 DNA reads as TGTGCCAGCTCGGGACAGGGGGCGCAGGGCCGCACTGAAGCTTTCTTT.